This T cell receptor (beta chain) was captured by sequencing in a study of control samples from healthy donors and cancer patients. Points on this clone: Relative to the germline gene, one junction end is altered; a read error may explain this.

Using immunoSEQ multiplex PCR, the repertoire was profiled, and TCRdb retains in-frame clones only, with some absent. The sample includes over 150,000 clones, more than 85% of them seen just once. The specimen sequenced was blood. The sequence was obtained from a woman aged 35 to 49 in good health.

The CDR3 reads CASSPDSGF. DNA of the CDR3: TGTGCCAGCAGCCCCGACAGCGGGTTT. The rearrangement links TRBV7-9 to TRBJ2-3; the D gene is possibly TRBD2 (6 bases). CDR1 is SEHNR, CDR2 FQNEAQ, per germline (reference sequence). CDR3 length: 9 amino acids. The full variable domain, completed using reference TRBV7-9 and TRBJ2-3, is DTGVSQNPRHKITKRGQNVTFRCDPISEHNRLYWYRQTLGQGPEFLTYFQNEAQLEKSRLLSDRFSAERPKGSFSTLEIQRTEQGDSAMYLCASSPDSGFGPGTRLTVL.